Presented here are 14 T cell receptor beta chains from one specimen sequenced in a study of blood T cell repertoires in COVID-19. The data were produced by immunoSEQ multiplex PCR, yet TCRdb's version contains in-frame clones alone and is incomplete. The sample consists of fewer than 350,000 clones, 81% of them appearing once. Sequenced input: peripheral blood. These receptors all stem from a woman between 55 and 75 years old with active or convalescent COVID-19.

The chain uses TRBV7-8 and TRBJ1-5; TRBD1 might be the D (5 bases). Trimming removed 2 bases from V and 1 base from J, with 15 bases in between. The CDR3 is 17 residues long. The germline V gene has CDR1 SGHVS and CDR2 FQNEAQ. Written as DNA, the CDR3 is TGTGCCAGCAGCTTATTCAAGCGGGCAGGGAGCAATCAGCCCCAGCATTTT. Translating gives CASSLFKRAGSNQPQHF.

In nucleotides, the CDR3 is TGTGCCAGCAGTTTGTGGGCAGGGGGCGCGAGTCAGCCCCAGCATTTT. Translated, it gives CASSLWAGGASQPQHF. This chain connects TRBV28 to TRBJ1-5; 8 bases align to TRBD1. The CDR3 spans 16 residues. Germline V gives CDR1 MDHEN, CDR2 SYDVKM. V shed 3 bases and J 6 bases; nucleotides not matched to a gene: 10.

The chain recombines TRBV11-3 with TRBJ2-2; TRBD1 agrees at 7 bases. J lost 5 bases, V lost 4 bases, and 7 bases had no gene match. CDR1 and CDR2 (germline): SGHNT, YENEEA. The CDR3 is 15 amino acids. Written as DNA, the CDR3 is TGTGCCAGCAGCTCCCAAGGGGGCAAGACCGGGGAGCTGTTTTTT. This encodes CASSSQGGKTGELFF.

J is TRBJ1-1 and V is TRBV5-4, with D perhaps matching TRBD1 (6 bases). CDR1 is SGHNT, CDR2 YYREEE, per germline (reference sequence). V gave up 0 bases and J gave up 3 bases, with 9 bases separating them. The CDR3 has 14 amino acids. The CDR3 reads CASSLAGGDTEAFF. In nucleotides, the CDR3 is TGTGCCAGCAGCTTGGCGGGGGGCGACACTGAAGCTTTCTTT.

The V and J genes are TRBV19 and TRBJ2-2; 7 bases are a match to TRBD1. This CDR3 is 16 amino acids long. Germline values: CDR1 LNHDA, CDR2 SQIVND (reference sequence). The V gene end was trimmed by 5 bases and the J gene end by 7 bases; junction bases not matched to a gene: 13. The CDR3 coding sequence is TGTGCCAGTAGTGTGGGCCAGGGGGTACAGGGCGGGGAGCTGTTTTTT. As protein: CASSVGQGVQGGELFF.

The chain joins TRBV4-3 to TRBJ1-1, with D perhaps TRBD1 (6 bases). V was clipped by 1 base and J by 0 bases, with 9 bases between them. The CDR3 extends over 15 amino acids. Looked up from germline, CDR1 is LGHNA and CDR2 is YSLEER. CDR3 protein: CASSQVDRLNTEAFF. CDR3 sequence (DNA): TGCGCCAGCAGCCAAGTTGACAGGTTGAACACTGAAGCTTTCTTT.

The chain joins TRBV7-9 to TRBJ1-1; possibly TRBD1 for D (6 bases). This CDR3 region has 13 residues. Per germline, CDR1 SEHNR and CDR2 FQNEAQ (reference sequence). The V gene lost 5 bases and the J gene lost 1 base, with 8 bases spanning the gap. Here the CDR3 DNA reads TGTGCCAGCAGCGCACAGGGGAACACTGAAGCTTTCTTT. It is translated as CASSAQGNTEAFF.

This clone was seen a few times. V is TRBV4-3 and J is TRBJ1-5; 10 bases are shared with TRBD1. CDR3 size: 15 residues. From germline, CDR1 is LGHNA and CDR2 YSLEER. V shed 1 base and J 5 bases; nucleotides not matched to a gene: 2. The CDR3 here is CASSQGGTGDQPQHF. CDR3 DNA sequence: TGCGCCAGCAGCCAAGGAGGGACAGGGGATCAGCCCCAGCATTTT.

This chain connects TRBV18 to TRBJ2-1; D is perhaps TRBD1 (6 bases). Trimming pared 4 bases from V and 0 bases from J, leaving 13 bases between. This CDR3 contains 16 residues. Looked up from germline, CDR1 is KGHSH and CDR2 is LQKENI. CDR3 DNA: TGTGCCAGCTCACTCCTACAGGGAAGCTCCTACAATGAGCAGTTCTTC. Protein sequence: CASSLLQGSSYNEQFF.

This sequence joins TRBV27 and TRBJ1-2, with 7 bases identical to TRBD1. V shed 5 bases, J shed 14 bases, and the junction held 11 bases outside the gene matches. Germline CDR1 MNHEY, CDR2 SMNVEV (reference sequence). The CDR3 extends over 12 amino acids. The CDR3 spells CASSPRDRPITF. CDR3 sequence (DNA): TGTGCCAGCAGTCCACGGGACAGACCCATTACCTTC.

V gene TRBV5-1 combines with J gene TRBJ1-2; TRBD1 agrees at 7 bases. This CDR3 spans 20 amino acids. The V gene end was trimmed by 0 bases and the J gene end by 2 bases; junction bases not matched to a gene: 19. The germline gives CDR1 SGHRS, CDR2 YFSETQ. The CDR3 reads CASSLGVPGQSGGENYGYTF. The CDR3 DNA sequence: TGCGCCAGCAGCTTGGGGGTCCCGGGACAGTCGGGTGGGGAGAACTATGGCTACACCTTC.

V is TRBV19 and J is TRBJ1-1; D is possibly TRBD1 (6 bases). The CDR3 has 15 residues. The germline V gene has CDR1 LNHDA and CDR2 SQIVND (reference sequence). V dropped 3 bases and J dropped 3 bases, with 14 bases sitting between them. As DNA, the CDR3 is TGTGCCAGTAGTATTCAAATCAGGGGAGACACTGAAGCTTTCTTT. Protein sequence: CASSIQIRGDTEAFF.

V and J are TRBV4-2 and TRBJ1-2, with 8 bases fitting TRBD1. CDR3 size: 15 residues. Germline loops: CDR1 LGHNA, CDR2 YNFKEQ. V lost 4 bases to trimming and J lost 3 bases; unmatched junction nucleotides: 7. This CDR3 is CASSRAGQGDYGYTF. The CDR3 region has the DNA TGTGCCAGCAGCCGAGCCGGACAGGGTGACTATGGCTACACCTTC.

As concerns this clone: At one end the junction does not follow the germline gene, possibly because of a read error. The chain employs TRBV3-1 (or the pseudogene TRBV3-2) and TRBJ1-1; D unresolved. CDR3 length: 11 amino acids. Germline V lookup: CDR1 LGHDT, CDR2 YNNKEL (reference sequence). As DNA, the CDR3 is TGTGCCAGCAGCCAAGATCATAAAACGAGTTTT. It translates to CASSQDHKTSF.